This T cell receptor beta chain is from a study of identical twins. Study-wide results and limits: High-abundance cord blood beta clonotypes had fewer insertions; memory repertoires showed none. Cross-sectional statistical analysis, not tracking of the same donors, underpinned the conclusions.

Trimming removed 7 bases from V and 6 bases from J, with 15 bases in between. The germline CDR1 and CDR2 sequences are SQVTM and ANQGSEA. The CDR3 has 12 residues. On this clonotype: Its antigen remains unidentified.

TCRdb recomputed calls from the 5' RACE reads with MiXCR, one row per CDR3 protein. This sample has some 1,700,000 distinct CDR3 sequences, with under 35% found just once. Sequenced input: cord blood. J is TRBJ1-1 and V is TRBV29-1; the D gene is possibly TRBD1 (6 bases). This clonotype was sampled from a newborn girl in good health. For the CDR3, the DNA is TGCAGCGGGTCAACAGGGCAGGCTGAAGCTTTCTTT. This sequence encodes CSGSTGQAEAFF.